This TCR beta chain was identified during a study of blood T cell repertoires in COVID-19. The overall study: Acute-phase and convalescent COVID-19 samples originated in the United States, Italy and Spain.

The table came from immunoSEQ multiplex PCR; TCRdb's copy has only in-frame clones and leaves some out. The data hold around 40,000 clones, with approximately 90% observed a single time. This clone was counted a single time. Patients from Seattle were sampled longitudinally, starting during active infection. V was clipped by 6 bases and J by 0 bases, with 15 bases between them. Germline CDR1 is MDHEN and CDR2 is SYDVKM. The CDR3 has 17 amino acids. Sequenced material: peripheral blood. This rearrangement joins TRBV28 to TRBJ1-6; unclear D gene. This sequence originates from a man between 60 and 70 years old with COVID-19, enrolled during active disease. CDR3 bases: TGTGCCAGCAGGTCCCCCTATCTTAACTCCTATAATTCACCCCTCCACTTT. Protein sequence: CASRSPYLNSYNSPLHF.